The following is a TCR beta chain sequence with its context. The data originate from a study of blood T cell repertoires in COVID-19. V dropped 9 bases and J dropped 7 bases, with 10 bases sitting between them. Germline lookup yields CDR1 ENHRY and CDR2 SYGVKD. The CDR3 loop spans 12 amino acids. Authors' analysis steps: Reference gene primer amplification yielded estimated nucleated cell counts. Libraries were prepared by immunoSEQ multiplex PCR; TCRdb keeps only in-frame clonotypes and omits some of them. For V, J and clone size, that table is used; D and trimming come from the DNA. This table has 150,000 to 200,000 clones, around 83% appearing once.

The TCR comes from a man between 18 and 35 years old with acute or convalescent COVID-19. The sequenced material came from peripheral blood. The chain couples TRBV10-3 to TRBJ1-6; tentative D call: TRBD1 (6 bases). CDR3 residues: CAIGQGNSPLHF. Written as DNA, the CDR3 is TGTGCCATAGGGCAGGGGAATTCACCCCTCCACTTT.